These 2 T cell receptor beta chains originate from one sample sequenced in a study of beta chain features in type 1 diabetes. Investigators reverse transcribed all isolated RNA, so they sequenced expressed TCRB transcripts. Clones were sequenced by immunoSEQ multiplex PCR, and TCRdb holds only the in-frame ones, with some missing. The top ten hold approximately 0.47% of the sample, which has almost 350,000 clones, approximately 8% seen once. Sequencing used central memory CD4+ T cells from blood. The receptors shown here come from a woman between 18 and 29 years old in good health.

This rearrangement joins TRBV18 to TRBJ1-1; D gene uncertain. The CDR3 runs to 14 residues. Germline lookup yields CDR1 KGHSH and CDR2 LQKENI. V lost 3 bases to trimming and J lost 4 bases, with 12 bases between them. The CDR3, as DNA: TGTGCCAGCTCACCGACCGACATAGGCACTGAAGCTTTCTTT. This codes for CASSPTDIGTEAFF.

The V call is TRBV27, the J call TRBJ2-2; unclear D gene. Germline V CDR1 and CDR2: MNHEY, SMNVEV (reference sequence). The CDR3 consists of 13 residues. V lost 7 bases and J lost 0, with 6 bases in between. CDR3 in amino acids: CASNNANTGELFF. The DNA for the CDR3 is TGTGCCAGCAACAACGCGAACACCGGGGAGCTGTTTTTT.